Sequencing of this T cell receptor beta chain was carried out in a study of OX40 agonist ivuxolimab in advanced cancers. About the research overall: The dose of intravenous ivuxolimab that patients received every 2 weeks ranged from 0.01 to 10 mg/kg.

CDR3 size: 15 residues. Germline CDR1 reads LNHDA; CDR2 reads SQIVND (reference sequence). Generated by immunoSEQ multiplex PCR, the TCRdb table keeps only in-frame clones and is missing some. The table records 90,000 to 150,000 clones, around 91% of them present only once. The sequence derives from an adult with an advanced solid tumor such as melanoma, head and neck, liver or kidney cancer. The chain uses TRBV19 and TRBJ1-1; TRBD1 agrees at 12 bases. Specimen: CD4+ or CD8+ T cells sorted from blood, collected in a trial of the OX40 agonist ivuxolimab. The CDR3 nucleotides read TGTGTCGAAGGCCGGGACAGGGGGCCGGGAACTGAAGCTTTCTTT. It codes for CVEGRDRGPGTEAFF. Full variable domain (rest looked up from reference TRBV19 and TRBJ1-1): DGGITQSPKYLFRKEGQNVTLSCEQNLNHDAMYWYRQDPGQGLRLIYYSQIVNDFQKGDIAEGYSVSREKKESFPLTVTSAQKNPTAFYLCVEGRDRGPGTEAFFGQGTRLTVV.